Included here is one TCR beta chain sequence, with context. The data originate from a study of blood T cell repertoires in COVID-19. Clones were read by immunoSEQ multiplex PCR, and TCRdb kept only the in-frame ones, dropping some. The sample contains around 130,000 clones, 65% to 85% of which appear only once. The CDR3 has 15 amino acids. The V gene's germline CDR1 is SGHVS and CDR2 FQNEAQ. V lost 1 base, J lost 6 bases, and 7 bases stayed unmatched. The TCR sequence derives from a man aged 65-85 years with acute or convalescent COVID-19. The genes are TRBV7-8 and TRBJ2-3; 7 positions match TRBD2. Sequencing was carried out using peripheral blood. The CDR3 nucleotides read TGTGCCAGCAGCTTAGGAGGCGGGGGAGGGGATACGCAGTATTTT. This encodes CASSLGGGGGDTQYF.